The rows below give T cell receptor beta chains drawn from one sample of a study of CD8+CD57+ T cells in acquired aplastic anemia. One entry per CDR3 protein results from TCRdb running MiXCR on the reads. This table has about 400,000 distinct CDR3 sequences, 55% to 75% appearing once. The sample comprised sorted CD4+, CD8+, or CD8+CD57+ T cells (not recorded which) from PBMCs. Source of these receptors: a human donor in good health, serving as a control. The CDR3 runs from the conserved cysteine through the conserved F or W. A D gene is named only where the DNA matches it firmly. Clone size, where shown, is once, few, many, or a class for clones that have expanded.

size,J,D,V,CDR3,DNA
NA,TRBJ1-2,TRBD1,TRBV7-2,CATSRGLVGSYGFTF,TGTGCCACCAGCAGGGGGCTCGTGGGTAGCTATGGTTTTACCTTC
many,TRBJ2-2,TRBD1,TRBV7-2,CASNDRAPGELFF,TGTGCCAGCAACGACAGGGCCCCCGGGGAGCTGTTTTTT
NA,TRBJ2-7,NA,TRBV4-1,CASSHLQAKEQYF,TGCGCCAGCAGCCATCTACAGGCTAAGGAGCAGTACTTC
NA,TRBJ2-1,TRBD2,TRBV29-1,CSVRGRPSGGVEQFF,TGCAGCGTTCGGGGGCGGCCTTCCGGGGGGGTCGAGCAGTTCTTC
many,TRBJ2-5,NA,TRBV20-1,CSAGADAEETQYF,TGCAGTGCGGGGGCCGACGCCGAAGAGACCCAGTACTTC
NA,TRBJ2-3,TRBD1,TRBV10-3,CARTGPVGDTQYF,TGTGCCAGGACAGGCCCTGTCGGGGATACGCAGTATTTT
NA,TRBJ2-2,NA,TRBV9,CASSVSSRETGELFF,TGTGCCAGCAGCGTCAGCTCCCGTGAGACCGGGGAGCTGTTTTTT
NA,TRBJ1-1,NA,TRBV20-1,CSPEGHINTAEAFF,TGCAGTCCAGAAGGACACATAAACACTGCTGAAGCTTTCTTT
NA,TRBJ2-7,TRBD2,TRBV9,CASSVSGLAGPAF,TGTGCCAGCAGCGTGTCGGGACTAGCGGGGCCGGCGTTC
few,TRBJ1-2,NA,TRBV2,CASSYRSGNTF,TGTGCCAGCTCCTACCGCTCTGGAAACACCTTC
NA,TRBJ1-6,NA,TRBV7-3,CASSALLTGGPRHHF,TGTGCCAGCAGCGCCCTCCTGACCGGGGGCCCACGTCACCACTTT
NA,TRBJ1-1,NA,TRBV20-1,CSAPSGGDRTEAFF,TGCAGTGCTCCTAGCGGGGGGGATCGAACTGAAGCTTTCTTT
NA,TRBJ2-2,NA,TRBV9,CASSVNRAIGELFF,TGTGCCAGCAGCGTAAACAGGGCTATCGGGGAGCTGTTTTTT
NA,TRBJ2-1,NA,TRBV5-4,CASSLGRYDNEQFF,TGTGCCAGCAGCCTCGGCAGGTACGACAATGAGCAGTTCTTC
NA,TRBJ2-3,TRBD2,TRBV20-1,CSAKRGITDTQYF,TGCAGTGCCAAGCGGGGGATCACAGATACGCAGTATTTT
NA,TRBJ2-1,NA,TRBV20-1,CSARDGRGGSYNEQFF,TGCAGTGCTAGAGATGGTAGGGGGGGGTCCTACAATGAGCAGTTCTTC
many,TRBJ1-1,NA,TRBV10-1,CASSESLTHDRNTEAFF,TGCGCCAGCAGTGAGTCCCTCACTCACGACAGGAACACTGAAGCTTTCTTT
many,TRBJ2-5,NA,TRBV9,CASSVGPHQETQYF,TGTGCCAGCAGCGTAGGGCCCCATCAAGAGACCCAGTACTTC
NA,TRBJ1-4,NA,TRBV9,CASSTDTEAFFGQLFF,NA
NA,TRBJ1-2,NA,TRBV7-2,CASRQGADEGFHFTF,TGTGCCAGCAGACAGGGAGCGGACGAGGGCTTCCACTTCACCTTC
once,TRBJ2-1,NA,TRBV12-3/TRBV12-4,CASSRKTTAGYFEEQFF,TGTGCCAGCAGCCGCAAAACCACGGCGGGGTACTTCGAGGAGCAGTTCTTC
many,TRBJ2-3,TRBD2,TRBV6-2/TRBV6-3,CASRSSGGNTDTQYF,TGTGCCAGCAGATCTAGCGGGGGGAACACAGATACGCAGTATTTT
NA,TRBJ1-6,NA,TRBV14,CASSPEINYGYTF,TGTGCCAGCAGCCCGGAAATCAACTATGGCTACACCTTT
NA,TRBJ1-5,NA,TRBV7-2,CASRLGGRNTQPLHF,TGTGCCAGCCGCTTGGGTGGGAGGAATACTCAGCCCCTGCATTTT
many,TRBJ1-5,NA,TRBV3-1,CASSQGNQPQHF,TGTGCCAGCAGCCAGGGGAATCAGCCCCAGCATTTT
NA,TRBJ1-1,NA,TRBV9,CASSVEVAGGTTLF,NA
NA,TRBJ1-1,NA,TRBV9,CASSLRTWQETQFF,TGTGCCAGCAGCCTTCGGACATGGCAAGAGACCCAGTTCTTT
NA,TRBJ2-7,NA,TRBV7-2,CASSGADPTDEQYF,TGTGCCAGCAGTGGGGCTGACCCGACGGACGAGCAGTACTTC
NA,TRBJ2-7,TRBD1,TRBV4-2,CASSLGQGPSYEQYF,TGTGCCAGCAGCCTCGGACAGGGGCCGTCCTACGAGCAGTACTTC
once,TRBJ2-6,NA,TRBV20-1,CSARRRGLGANVLTF,TGCAGTGCTAGACGCAGGGGCCTAGGTGCCAACGTCCTGACTTTC
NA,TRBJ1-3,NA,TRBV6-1,CASSESVIPGNTIYF,TGTGCCAGCAGTGAATCGGTCATCCCTGGAAACACCATATATTTT
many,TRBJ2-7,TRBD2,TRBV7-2,CASSLIWGGTTSGESEQYF,TGTGCCAGCAGCTTAATATGGGGAGGAACGACTAGCGGGGAGAGTGAGCAGTACTTC
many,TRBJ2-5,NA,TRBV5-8,CASSSPAGRETQYF,TGTGCCAGCAGCTCTCCCGCGGGCCGGGAGACCCAGTACTTC
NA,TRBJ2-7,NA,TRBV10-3,CAIRGGANNEHFF,TGTGCCATCAGGGGGGGAGCGAACAACGAGCATTTCTTC
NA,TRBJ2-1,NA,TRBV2,CASGEAVRLGISYNEQFF,TGTGCCAGCGGTGAAGCCGTTAGACTAGGCATCTCCTACAATGAGCAGTTCTTC
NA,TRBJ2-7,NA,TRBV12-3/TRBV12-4,CASSLGDSSTDEQYF,TGTGCCAGCAGTTTAGGGGACTCGTCTACTGACGAGCAGTACTTC
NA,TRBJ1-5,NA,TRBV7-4,CASSVGHVINEPQHF,TGTGCCAGCAGCGTAGGGCACGTCATCAATGAGCCCCAGCATTTT
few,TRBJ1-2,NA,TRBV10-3,CAISGEAAGYTF,TGTGCCATCAGTGGGGAGGCAGCTGGCTACACCTTC
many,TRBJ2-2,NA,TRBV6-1,CASSESQGRFGELFF,TGTGCCAGCAGTGAATCACAGGGAAGGTTCGGGGAGCTGTTTTTT